What follows are 26 T cell receptor beta chains derived from one specimen sequenced in a study of T cell responses to AZD1222 COVID-19 vaccine. The assay was immunoSEQ multiplex PCR, and TCRdb's table has in-frame clones only and misses some. The sample yields fewer than 150,000 clones, 85% to 95% seen once. The specimen comprised peripheral blood, sampled 28 days after the second AZD1222 dose. These TCRs come from an adult who received the AZD1222 COVID-19 vaccine.

The chain carries TRBV20-1 and TRBJ2-7; possible D gene TRBD1, 5 bases. This CDR3 has 11 residues. V dropped 5 bases and J dropped 3 bases, with 8 bases sitting between them. Looked up from germline, CDR1 is DFQATT and CDR2 is SNEGSKA (reference sequence). CDR3: CSASDSYEQYF. CDR3 DNA: TGCAGTGCTTCCGACAGCTACGAGCAGTACTTC.

The chain combines TRBV10-3 with TRBJ1-6; a weak D match, TRBD1 (6 bases). This CDR3 contains 15 residues. Germline assignment: CDR1 ENHRY and CDR2 SYGVKD. V lost 0 bases and J lost 10, with 13 bases in between. CDR3 amino acids: CAISESWQGGSPLHF. The CDR3 nucleotides read TGTGCCATCAGTGAGTCGTGGCAAGGGGGATCACCCCTCCACTTT.

V usage is TRBV28 and J usage is TRBJ2-7; D may correspond to TRBD1 or TRBD2 (5 bases each). Between the trimmed V and J ends, which lost 5 bases and 2 bases, there was a span of 16 bases. The length of the CDR3 is 15 residues. CDR1 MDHEN and CDR2 SYDVKM come from the germline V gene. The CDR3: CASSVRDRLTYEQYF. For the CDR3, the DNA is TGTGCCAGCAGTGTTCGGGACCGACTCACCTACGAGCAGTACTTC.

V is TRBV19 and J is TRBJ1-5, with 7 bases fitting TRBD1. The V gene's germline CDR1 is LNHDA and CDR2 SQIVND (reference sequence). Trimming removed 6 bases from V and 6 bases from J; junction bases left unmatched: 11. This CDR3 has 15 residues. The CDR3 DNA follows: TGTGCCAGTAGATACCCGGGACAGCTTGGTCAGCCCCAGCATTTT. Its translation is CASRYPGQLGQPQHF.

This rearrangement joins TRBV7-9 to TRBJ1-2; a possible D gene is TRBD1 (6 bases). This CDR3 comprises 14 residues. Germline CDR1 reads SEHNR; CDR2 reads FQNEAQ (reference sequence). V lost 9 bases and J lost 4, with 18 bases in between. The CDR3 reads CASTYTAGAYGYTF. The CDR3 DNA reads as TGTGCCAGTACCTACACGGCAGGGGCCTATGGCTACACCTTC.

V usage is TRBV20-1 and J usage is TRBJ2-3; D gene ambiguous. V was clipped by 1 base and J by 5 bases, with 4 bases between them. This CDR3 is 11 amino acids long. Germline CDR1 is DFQATT and CDR2 is SNEGSKA (reference sequence). The CDR3 DNA reads as TGCAGTGCTAGAGGGGGAGATACGCAGTATTTT. Its protein product is CSARGGDTQYF.

The chain uses TRBV5-4 and TRBJ2-5, with 9 bases matching TRBD1. The V gene's germline CDR1 is SGHNT and CDR2 YYREEE (reference sequence). The length of the CDR3 is 16 residues. V dropped 4 bases and J dropped 14; count of bases not matched to a gene: 21. CDR3 in amino acids: CASSLVPGQGVEAKYF. The CDR3 DNA follows: TGTGCCAGCAGCCTCGTTCCGGGACAGGGAGTGGAGGCTAAATACTTC.

The rearrangement links TRBV6-5 to TRBJ1-5, with 7 bases fitting TRBD1. Per germline, CDR1 MNHEY and CDR2 SVGAGI. CDR3 size: 15 residues. J gave up 5 bases and V 6 bases, and 10 bases lay outside the gene matches. This CDR3 reads CASRSRQGGHQPQHF. The CDR3 coding sequence is TGTGCCAGCAGATCCCGACAGGGTGGACATCAGCCCCAGCATTTT.

The chain uses TRBV7-9 and TRBJ2-1, with 10 bases that match TRBD2. V shed 6 bases and J 4 bases; nucleotides not matched to a gene: 3. The CDR3 covers 14 residues. In germline, CDR1 is SEHNR, CDR2 FQNEAQ (reference sequence). CDR3 in amino acids: CASRTSGEYNEQFF. In DNA form, the CDR3 reads TGTGCCAGCAGAACTAGCGGGGAGTACAATGAGCAGTTCTTC.

The chain couples TRBV2 to TRBJ2-7; D is uncertain. Germline lookup yields CDR1 SNHLY and CDR2 FYNNEI. Trimming shortened V by 1 base and J by 7 bases, and 14 bases separated the two germline ends. The CDR3 runs 14 residues. In DNA form, the CDR3 reads TGTGCCAGCAGTGAAGTGGCAGGCTTTCGGGAGCAGTACTTC. This gives the protein CASSEVAGFREQYF.

V and J are TRBV6-4 and TRBJ1-2, with D possibly being TRBD1 (5 bases). The CDR3 extends over 13 amino acids. Per the germline V gene, CDR1 is MRHNA and CDR2 is SNTAGT. Trimming pared 5 bases from V and 4 bases from J, leaving 11 bases between. CDR3 DNA: TGTGCCAGCAGTCCGTCTGGGACCTATGGCTACACCTTC. The encoded protein is CASSPSGTYGYTF.

The J gene is TRBJ1-2, the V gene TRBV6-5; D is possibly TRBD1 (6 bases). The V and J ends lost 9 bases and 4 bases respectively, with 18 bases between them. There are 14 residues in the CDR3. Germline CDR1 MNHEY, CDR2 SVGAGI. For the CDR3, the DNA is TGTGCCAGTCTCACCCGGGGGGCTTCCTATGGCTACACCTTC. It codes for CASLTRGASYGYTF.

The chain carries TRBV2 and TRBJ2-2; tentatively, D is TRBD2 (6 bases). The V end was cut by 6 bases, the J end by 4 bases, with 12 bases between. The V gene's germline CDR1 is SNHLY and CDR2 FYNNEI. The CDR3 consists of 14 residues. The CDR3 region has the DNA TGTGCCAGCAGGAAGGGAGGAGGCACCGGGGAGCTGTTTTTT. Translation gives CASRKGGGTGELFF.

This chain links TRBV11-2 with TRBJ1-3; 8 bases match TRBD1. V lost 0 bases and J lost 3; bases outside the gene matches: 4. This CDR3 is built from 16 residues. From germline, CDR1 is SGHAT and CDR2 FQNNGV. The CDR3 coding sequence is TGTGCCAGCAGCTTAGAGGACAGGGACGATGGAAACACCATATATTTT. Amino acid sequence: CASSLEDRDDGNTIYF.

There are a few counts of this clone. This chain connects TRBV5-1 to TRBJ2-1; D unresolved. Germline V CDR1 and CDR2: SGHRS, YFSETQ. CDR3 length: 18 residues. V lost 4 bases and J lost 0, with 20 bases in between. The CDR3 is CASSPRISFFSSYNEQFF. The CDR3 region has the DNA TGCGCCAGCAGCCCCCGGATAAGCTTTTTTAGCTCCTACAATGAGCAGTTCTTC. The entire variable domain, with the rest obtained from reference TRBV5-1 and TRBJ2-1, is as follows: KAGVTQTPRYLIKTRGQQVTLSCSPISGHRSVSWYQQTPGQGLQFLFEYFSETQRNKGNFPGRFSGRQFSNSRSEMNVSTLELGDSALYLCASSPRISFFSSYNEQFFGPGTRLTVL.

The chain links TRBV29-1 to TRBJ2-1, with D uncertain. Trimming left V 3 bases short and J 6 bases short, with 15 bases between. Germline CDR1 SQVTM, CDR2 ANQGSEA. The CDR3 sequence is 14 residues long. CDR3 sequence reads: CSVELHRGFNEQFF. The CDR3 DNA is TGCAGCGTTGAGCTACACCGCGGCTTCAATGAGCAGTTCTTC.

The chain uses TRBV6-5 and TRBJ1-4; D is perhaps TRBD1 (6 bases). The V gene's germline CDR1 is MNHEY and CDR2 SVGAGI. Trimming stripped 11 bases from V and 5 bases from J, with 15 bases between. The CDR3 has 13 residues. The CDR3 loop is CAGPRGENEKLFF. DNA of the CDR3: TGTGCCGGCCCGAGGGGGGAAAATGAAAAACTGTTTTTT.

The chain has TRBV4-1 and TRBJ1-2; 7 nucleotides agree with TRBD1. Trimming took 4 bases from V and 4 from J; bases not matched to a gene: 9. The CDR3 runs 15 residues. Germline CDR1 reads MGHRA; CDR2 reads YSYEKL. The chain's CDR3 is CASSRYYRGGYGYTF. In DNA, the CDR3 is TGCGCCAGCAGCCGGTATTACAGGGGCGGCTATGGCTACACCTTC.

The V and J genes are TRBV9 and TRBJ2-3, with D uncertain. The V gene's germline CDR1 is SGDLS and CDR2 YYNGEE. This CDR3 has 13 residues. V was clipped by 4 bases and J by 4 bases, with 10 bases between them. The CDR3 DNA is TGTGCCAGCAGCCCCGGCCAGGCAGATACGCAGTATTTT. It yields the protein CASSPGQADTQYF.

The chain recombines TRBV9 with TRBJ1-1, with TRBD1 matching 8 bases. This CDR3 has 15 residues. The junction had 8 bases not matched to a gene; V was cut back by 7 bases and J by 0 bases. Germline loops: CDR1 SGDLS, CDR2 YYNGEE. The CDR3 spells CASGPGGTMNTEAFF. The CDR3 DNA reads TGTGCCAGCGGCCCAGGGGGCACCATGAACACTGAAGCTTTCTTT.

This clone was counted at least ten times. The chain employs TRBV6-2 or TRBV6-3 and TRBJ1-2; TRBD1 agrees at 8 bases. The junction had 7 bases not matched to a gene; V was cut back by 4 bases and J by 3 bases. This CDR3 contains 15 residues. CDR1 and CDR2 from the germline V gene are MNHEY and SVGEGT. The CDR3 spells CASSSYRGSDYGYTF. The CDR3 DNA reads as TGTGCCAGCAGTTCATACAGGGGGTCGGACTATGGCTACACCTTC.

V usage is TRBV28 and J usage is TRBJ2-7; D gene unclear. CDR1 MDHEN and CDR2 SYDVKM come from the germline V gene. The ends were cut back, 7 bases at V and 2 bases at J, with 15 bases in the middle. The length of the CDR3 is 14 residues. CDR3 sequence: CASTQSQPPYEQYF. The CDR3 bases are TGTGCCAGCACCCAAAGTCAGCCCCCCTACGAGCAGTACTTC.

This clone is a singleton in its sample. The J gene is TRBJ1-2, the V gene TRBV5-1, with TRBD1 identical over 9 bases. CDR1 and CDR2 from the germline V gene are SGHRS and YFSETQ. J was trimmed by 3 bases and V by 1 base; bases with no gene match: 16. The CDR3 runs 19 residues. The CDR3 coding sequence is TGCGCCAGCAGCTTGCGTTTGGGACAGGGCACGACAAGGGACTATGGCTACACCTTC. It specifies CASSLRLGQGTTRDYGYTF.

The genes are TRBV12-3 or TRBV12-4 and TRBJ2-7; D is tentatively TRBD1 or TRBD2 (5 bases each). Trimming removed 5 bases from V and 4 bases from J, with 12 bases in between. This CDR3 spans 13 amino acids. Here the CDR3 reads CASSLGAKYEQYF. As DNA, the CDR3 is TGTGCCAGCAGTCTCGGGGCAAAATACGAGCAGTACTTC.

The J gene is TRBJ1-1, the V gene TRBV7-2; D remains ambiguous. Germline-derived CDR1 and CDR2 are SGHTA and FQGNSA. The germline V and J ends were trimmed by 0 bases and 4 bases, with 12 bases remaining between them. The CDR3 sequence is 15 residues long. This CDR3 is CASSLAGTAVTEAFF. The CDR3 nucleotides read TGTGCCAGCAGCTTAGCTGGCACGGCGGTCACTGAAGCTTTCTTT.

The V and J genes are TRBV12-5 and TRBJ1-5; 9 bases agree with TRBD1. The V gene's germline CDR1 is LGHNT and CDR2 FRNRAP. With V trimmed by 1 base and J by 4 bases, 2 bases remained unmatched. The CDR3 runs 15 residues. For the CDR3, the DNA is TGTGCTAGTGGTTTGGGGGGACAGGGAAATCAGCCCCAGCATTTT. It yields the protein CASGLGGQGNQPQHF.